These 32 T cell receptor beta chains were sequenced from one sample in a study of T cells in Graves' hyperthyroidism and ophthalmopathy. From RNA transcripts, TCR beta CDR3 regions were amplified. The HTBI primer set served for first-round RT-PCR of the TCR CDR3. MiXCR was run by TCRdb on the multiplex PCR reads, yielding one entry per CDR3 protein. The repertoire includes approximately 300,000 distinct CDR3 sequences, about 15% of them detected once, and around a third sits in the top ten. The source material was blood. The source is a man aged 25 to 45 with Graves' hyperthyroidism.

In this sample, this clonotype turned up many times. V usage is TRBV30 and J usage is TRBJ2-1; TRBD1 is a possible D gene (5 bases). V lost 1 base and J 2 bases, leaving 15 bases between the germline ends. Germline-derived CDR1 and CDR2 are GTSNPN and SVGIG (reference sequence). CDR3 size: 16 residues. CDR3 in DNA: TGTGCCTGGAGTGGTGGGGCGCCGAGCCCCTACAATGAGCAGTTCTTC. It yields the protein CAWSGGAPSPYNEQFF. The full variable domain, with the rest looked up from reference TRBV30 and TRBJ2-1, is SQTIHQWPATLVQPVGSPLSLECTVEGTSNPNLYWYRQAAGRGLQLLFYSVGIGQISSEVPQNLSASRPQDRQFILSSKKLLLSDSGFYLCAWSGGAPSPYNEQFFGPGTRLTVL.

This clonotype was detected a few times. The rearrangement joins TRBV27 to TRBJ1-2; D might be TRBD1 (5 bases). This CDR3 region has 14 residues. Trimming stripped 4 bases from V and 1 base from J, with 10 bases between. From germline, CDR1 is MNHEY and CDR2 SMNVEV (reference sequence). In DNA form, the CDR3 reads TGTGCCAGCAGTTCGGGACCGATTAACTATGGCTACACCTTC. Translating gives CASSSGPINYGYTF.

The CDR3 is CASSPGQGYDTEAFF. For the CDR3, the DNA is TGTGCCAGCTCACCGGGGCAGGGTTATGACACTGAAGCTTTCTTT. The V and J genes are TRBV18 and TRBJ1-1, with TRBD1 as a possible D gene (5 bases). There are 15 residues in the CDR3. V was shortened by 3 bases and J by 3 bases, with 14 bases between the two germline ends. Germline V gives CDR1 KGHSH, CDR2 LQKENI. The variable domain in full, completed from reference TRBV18 and TRBJ1-1, reads NAGVMQNPRHLVRRRGQEARLRCSPMKGHSHVYWYRQLPEEGLKFMVYLQKENIIDESGMPKERFSAEFPKEGPSILRIQQVVRGDSAAYFCASSPGQGYDTEAFFGQGTRLTVV.

This clonotype appeared many times. This chain links TRBV27 with TRBJ2-7; possible D gene TRBD1, 6 bases. The CDR3 is 16 amino acids. V lost 1 base and J lost 2, with 15 bases in between. Germline CDR1 is MNHEY and CDR2 is SMNVEV (reference sequence). CDR3: CASSLWGTNDPYEQYF. The CDR3 nucleotides are TGTGCCAGCAGTTTATGGGGGACAAACGACCCCTACGAGCAGTACTTC.

This clonotype appeared many times. The chain has TRBV5-6 and TRBJ2-5; unclear D gene. From germline, CDR1 is SGHDT and CDR2 YYEEEE. V dropped 4 bases and J dropped 5 bases, with 15 bases sitting between them. The CDR3 loop spans 14 amino acids. CDR3 protein: CASSPRVTGETQYF. Written as DNA, the CDR3 is TGTGCCAGCAGCCCCCGAGTAACTGGCGAGACCCAGTACTTC.

This clonotype was detected a few times. The V and J genes are TRBV5-1 and TRBJ2-5; TRBD2 agrees at 11 bases. Trimming at V came to 4 bases and at J to 4 bases, leaving 3 bases not matched to a gene. There are 14 residues in the CDR3. In germline, CDR1 is SGHRS, CDR2 YFSETQ. The CDR3 nucleotides read TGCGCCAGCAGCCTCGGGACTAGCGGAGAGACCCAGTACTTC. Translation gives CASSLGTSGETQYF. The full variable domain, in which reference TRBV5-1 and TRBJ2-5 provide the parts outside the CDR3, is KAGVTQTPRYLIKTRGQQVTLSCSPISGHRSVSWYQQTPGQGLQFLFEYFSETQRNKGNFPGRFSGRQFSNSRSEMNVSTLELGDSALYLCASSLGTSGETQYFGPGTRLLVL.

There are a few counts of this clonotype. The genes are TRBV3-1 and TRBJ2-7; D is uncertain. The CDR3 has 12 amino acids. V dropped 3 bases and J dropped 3 bases, with 6 bases sitting between them. CDR1 is LGHDT and CDR2 is YNNKEL in the germline V gene (reference sequence). This CDR3 reads CASSQSNYEQYF. The CDR3 coding sequence is TGTGCCAGCAGCCAGTCAAACTACGAGCAGTACTTC.

The gene calls are TRBV3-1 and TRBJ1-6; D uncertain. The CDR3 sequence is 11 residues long. Per the germline V gene, CDR1 is LGHDT and CDR2 is YNNKEL (reference sequence). V was pared by 2 bases and J by 7 bases, with 0 bases between. In DNA form, the CDR3 reads TGTGCCAGCAGCCAAAATTCACCCCTCCACTTT. Protein: CASSQNSPLHF.

This clonotype was recorded many times. This rearrangement joins TRBV6-1 to TRBJ1-5; perhaps TRBD1 as D (5 bases). V was clipped by 1 base and J by 2 bases, with 15 bases between them. This CDR3 is built from 17 residues. Germline V gene lookup returns CDR1 MNHNS and CDR2 SASEGT. This CDR3 is CASSEDWGLVGNQPQHF. The CDR3 bases are TGTGCCAGCAGTGAAGACTGGGGGTTAGTGGGCAATCAGCCCCAGCATTTT.

There are many counts of this clonotype. J is TRBJ2-7 and V is TRBV11-2; TRBD1 agrees at 10 bases. Germline CDR1 SGHAT, CDR2 FQNNGV. The CDR3 spans 15 residues. The V gene end was trimmed by 3 bases and the J gene end by 4 bases; junction bases not matched to a gene: 6. The CDR3 is CASSFRDRGWYEQYF. CDR3 nucleotides: TGTGCCAGCAGCTTCCGGGACAGGGGATGGTACGAGCAGTACTTC.

This clonotype has ten or more counts. The chain couples TRBV29-1 to TRBJ1-1; the D is unclear. The germline V gene encodes CDR1 SQVTM and CDR2 ANQGSEA. The CDR3 totals 12 residues. V lost 4 bases to trimming and J lost 6 bases, with 12 bases between them. CDR3 nucleotide sequence: TGCAGCGTTGGTCCCCTTGGCGCTGAAGCTTTCTTT. Protein sequence: CSVGPLGAEAFF.

As for this clonotype: A clone one base away is much larger, so this may be a read error. J is TRBJ1-5 and V is TRBV6-4, with D unresolved. The germline V gene encodes CDR1 MRHNA and CDR2 SNTAGT. The CDR3 consists of 13 residues. The CDR3 protein is CAGSELMNQPQHF. Written as DNA, the CDR3 is TGTGCCGGCAGTGAACTGATGAATCAGCCCCAGCATTTT.

This clonotype was detected many times. The chain has TRBV20-1 and TRBJ2-7; 8 nucleotides match TRBD2. The V segment lost 5 bases and the J segment 2 bases; nucleotides outside the gene matches: 14. The CDR3 loop spans 16 amino acids. The germline gives CDR1 DFQATT, CDR2 SNEGSKA (reference sequence). The CDR3 DNA reads TGCAGTGCTTGGGCCCCTCTAGCGGGCGAACCCTACGAGCAGTACTTC. Translating gives CSAWAPLAGEPYEQYF.

This clonotype was counted many times. The chain joins TRBV2 to TRBJ2-5; TRBD1 matches at 9 bases. V was pared by 4 bases and J by 12 bases, with 6 bases of the junction left unmatched. Per the germline V gene, CDR1 is SNHLY and CDR2 is FYNNEI. This CDR3 is built from 12 residues. This chain's CDR3 is CASSVRWTGEYF. DNA for the CDR3: TGTGCCAGCAGTGTAAGGTGGACAGGGGAGTACTTC.

This clonotype has a count of ten or more. V gene TRBV27 combines with J gene TRBJ1-5; unclear D gene. Germline V gene sequence: CDR1 MNHEY, CDR2 SMNVEV (reference sequence). Deletions cut 0 bases from V and 7 bases from J, with 7 bases between. The CDR3 covers 13 residues. The CDR3: CASSLSPGQPQHF. The CDR3 region has the DNA TGTGCCAGCAGTTTATCCCCGGGGCAGCCCCAGCATTTT.

This clonotype came up many times. The chain recombines TRBV30 with TRBJ2-7; D gene ambiguous. The germline V and J ends were trimmed by 3 bases and 2 bases, with 8 bases remaining between them. The CDR3 length is 12 residues. Germline values: CDR1 GTSNPN, CDR2 SVGIG (reference sequence). The CDR3 DNA follows: TGTGCCTGGAGCGGCCCAACCTACGAGCAGTACTTC. Translated: CAWSGPTYEQYF.

This rearrangement joins TRBV5-4 to TRBJ2-7, with unresolved D. Germline-derived CDR1 and CDR2 are SGHNT and YYREEE (reference sequence). Trimming removed 4 bases from V and 0 bases from J, with 11 bases in between. The CDR3 totals 14 residues. CDR3 nucleotide sequence: TGTGCCAGCAGCCCGGACCCCAGCTCCTACGAGCAGTACTTC. It is translated as CASSPDPSSYEQYF.

This clonotype was counted at least ten times. The chain employs TRBV7-2 and TRBJ2-1; no reliable D call. This CDR3 has 16 residues. Germline V gives CDR1 SGHTA, CDR2 FQGNSA. The V end lost 5 bases, the J end lost 0 bases, and 14 bases lay between the germline ends. CDR3 protein: CASSETLDHSYNEQFF. CDR3 bases: TGTGCCAGCAGCGAAACCCTAGACCACTCCTACAATGAGCAGTTCTTC.

This clonotype was recorded many times. This sequence joins TRBV28 and TRBJ2-3; 14 nucleotides line up with TRBD2. CDR1 is MDHEN and CDR2 is SYDVKM in the germline V gene. The junction had 6 bases not matched to a gene; V was cut back by 2 bases and J by 5 bases. The CDR3 has 17 residues. CDR3 nucleotides: TGTGCCAGCAGTTTACTCCCCGGACTAGCGGGAGGAGATACGCAGTATTTT. It encodes CASSLLPGLAGGDTQYF.

This clonotype was seen repeatedly, ten times or more. The chain joins TRBV2 to TRBJ1-6, with 8 bases that match TRBD1. The junction had 7 bases not matched to a gene; V was cut back by 6 bases and J by 6 bases. The CDR3 spans 15 residues. Germline V gene lookup returns CDR1 SNHLY and CDR2 FYNNEI. The DNA of the CDR3 is TGTGCCAGCAGCAACGACAGGGGTAGTAATTCACCCCTCCACTTT. This gives the protein CASSNDRGSNSPLHF.

The V call is TRBV20-1, the J call TRBJ1-2; 9 positions agree with TRBD1. The CDR3 contains 15 residues. V lost 6 bases and J lost 0; bases outside the gene matches: 8. Looked up from germline, CDR1 is DFQATT and CDR2 is SNEGSKA (reference sequence). This CDR3 is CSALDGDRANYGYTF. CDR3 nucleotides: TGCAGTGCGCTCGATGGGGACAGGGCTAACTATGGCTACACCTTC.

This clonotype was counted a few times. The rearrangement links TRBV3-1 to TRBJ2-4; possibly TRBD1 for D (6 bases). Germline-derived CDR1 and CDR2 are LGHDT and YNNKEL (reference sequence). There are 16 residues in the CDR3. V lost 2 bases and J 2 bases, leaving 13 bases between the germline ends. The CDR3 bases are TGTGCCAGCAGCCAACGCGAACAGGGACCCAAAAACATTCAGTACTTC. Protein: CASSQREQGPKNIQYF.

The rearrangement uses TRBV9 and TRBJ2-5, with 14 bases aligning to TRBD2. Trimming at V came to 4 bases and at J to 5 bases, leaving 7 bases not matched to a gene. Germline V gene sequence: CDR1 SGDLS, CDR2 YYNGEE. The CDR3 is 16 residues long. CDR3 nucleotide sequence: TGTGCCAGCAGCCCGGGACTAGCGGGAGCTCAGGAGACCCAGTACTTC. It yields the protein CASSPGLAGAQETQYF. Together with reference TRBV9 and TRBJ2-5, the CDR3 gives the full variable domain: DSGVTQTPKHLITATGQRVTLRCSPRSGDLSVYWYQQSLDQGLQFLIQYYNGEERAKGNILERFSAQQFPDLHSELNLSSLELGDSALYFCASSPGLAGAQETQYFGPGTRLLVL.

This clonotype was seen ten or more times. The V gene is TRBV7-8, the J gene TRBJ2-7; D remains unclear. V was clipped by 5 bases and J by 5 bases, with 7 bases between them. The CDR3 extends over 11 amino acids. Per the germline V gene, CDR1 is SGHVS and CDR2 is FQNEAQ. The CDR3 spells CASSIIHEQYF. For the CDR3, the DNA is TGTGCCAGCAGCATTATCCACGAGCAGTACTTC. Full variable domain (missing parts from reference TRBV7-8 and TRBJ2-7): GAGVSQSPRYKVAKRGQDVALRCDPISGHVSLFWYQQALGQGPEFLTYFQNEAQLDKSGLPSDRFFAERPEGSVSTLKIQRTQQEDSAVYLCASSIIHEQYFGPGTRLTVT.

This clonotype was recorded at least ten times. The chain carries TRBV28 and TRBJ1-2; D is unclear. The V end was cut by 2 bases, the J end by 0 bases, with 13 bases between. This CDR3 is 16 amino acids long. The germline V gene encodes CDR1 MDHEN and CDR2 SYDVKM. DNA for the CDR3: TGTGCCAGCAGTTTAAGCTTGGTCGGAGCTAACTATGGCTACACCTTC. Its protein is CASSLSLVGANYGYTF.

This clonotype was detected many times. This rearrangement joins TRBV24-1 to TRBJ2-2, with TRBD1 as a possible D gene (6 bases). This CDR3 is 15 amino acids long. Trimming removed 4 bases at V and 4 bases at J, with 12 bases between. The germline V gene encodes CDR1 KGHDR and CDR2 SFDVKD. Here the CDR3 reads CATSEGAAGTGELFF. Here the CDR3 DNA reads TGTGCCACCAGTGAGGGGGCCGCCGGCACCGGGGAGCTGTTTTTT.

This clonotype has more than one count but fewer than ten. The chain has TRBV27 and TRBJ2-7, with 8 bases matching TRBD2. This CDR3 has 15 residues. The germline V gene has CDR1 MNHEY and CDR2 SMNVEV (reference sequence). V lost 3 bases and J lost 0; bases outside the gene matches: 4. The CDR3 here is CASSLVGRASYEQYF. In DNA form, the CDR3 reads TGTGCCAGCAGTTTGGTCGGGAGGGCCTCCTACGAGCAGTACTTC.

This clonotype was counted at least ten times. This rearrangement joins TRBV27 to TRBJ2-1; TRBD2 agrees at 13 bases. The CDR3 has 15 amino acids. Trimming at V came to 4 bases and at J to 7 bases, leaving 4 bases not matched to a gene. Germline V gene data show CDR1 as MNHEY and CDR2 as SMNVEV (reference sequence). This chain's CDR3 is CASSSGLAGVNEQFF. In DNA, the CDR3 is TGTGCCAGCAGTTCAGGACTAGCGGGAGTAAATGAGCAGTTCTTC.

V is TRBV6-1 and J is TRBJ2-7; the match to TRBD2 covers 11 bases. V trimming: 8 bases; J trimming: 0 bases; junction bases outside the gene matches: 24. Per germline, CDR1 MNHNS and CDR2 SASEGT. The CDR3 is 21 amino acids. CDR3 residues: CASAINTPGLAASRSSYEQYF. The CDR3 DNA reads TGTGCCAGCGCCATTAACACTCCGGGACTAGCGGCTTCTCGCAGCTCCTACGAGCAGTACTTC.

Remarks on this clonotype: This may be a read error, as it is one base from a much larger clone. CDR3 protein: CSAQRLAAKGNEQFF. In DNA, the CDR3 is TGCAGTGCTCAAAGACTAGCAGCGAAAGGGAATGAGCAGTTCTTC. The chain uses TRBV20-1 and TRBJ2-1; TRBD2 aligns across 7 bases. This CDR3 is built from 15 residues. Trimming took 5 bases from V and 7 from J; bases not matched to a gene: 14. CDR1 is DFQATT, CDR2 SNEGSKA, per germline (reference sequence).

Ten or more counts support this clonotype. The genes are TRBV2 and TRBJ2-7, with 7 bases that match TRBD1. CDR1 and CDR2 (germline): SNHLY, FYNNEI. The junction had 11 bases not matched to a gene; V was cut back by 10 bases and J by 5 bases. The length of the CDR3 is 13 residues. In DNA, the CDR3 is TGTGCCATTTCCCGAGGGGGCCAAAACGAGCAGTACTTC. Residues: CAISRGGQNEQYF.

The table lists this clonotype with a few counts. This CDR3 reads CASRGTSGRGGDEQFF. The CDR3 DNA is TGTGCCAGCAGGGGGACTAGCGGGAGGGGCGGGGATGAGCAGTTCTTC. This chain links TRBV3-1 with TRBJ2-1, with TRBD2 identical over 16 bases. The CDR3 consists of 16 residues. V was pared by 6 bases and J by 8 bases, with 7 bases of the junction left unmatched. Germline V gene data show CDR1 as LGHDT and CDR2 as YNNKEL (reference sequence).